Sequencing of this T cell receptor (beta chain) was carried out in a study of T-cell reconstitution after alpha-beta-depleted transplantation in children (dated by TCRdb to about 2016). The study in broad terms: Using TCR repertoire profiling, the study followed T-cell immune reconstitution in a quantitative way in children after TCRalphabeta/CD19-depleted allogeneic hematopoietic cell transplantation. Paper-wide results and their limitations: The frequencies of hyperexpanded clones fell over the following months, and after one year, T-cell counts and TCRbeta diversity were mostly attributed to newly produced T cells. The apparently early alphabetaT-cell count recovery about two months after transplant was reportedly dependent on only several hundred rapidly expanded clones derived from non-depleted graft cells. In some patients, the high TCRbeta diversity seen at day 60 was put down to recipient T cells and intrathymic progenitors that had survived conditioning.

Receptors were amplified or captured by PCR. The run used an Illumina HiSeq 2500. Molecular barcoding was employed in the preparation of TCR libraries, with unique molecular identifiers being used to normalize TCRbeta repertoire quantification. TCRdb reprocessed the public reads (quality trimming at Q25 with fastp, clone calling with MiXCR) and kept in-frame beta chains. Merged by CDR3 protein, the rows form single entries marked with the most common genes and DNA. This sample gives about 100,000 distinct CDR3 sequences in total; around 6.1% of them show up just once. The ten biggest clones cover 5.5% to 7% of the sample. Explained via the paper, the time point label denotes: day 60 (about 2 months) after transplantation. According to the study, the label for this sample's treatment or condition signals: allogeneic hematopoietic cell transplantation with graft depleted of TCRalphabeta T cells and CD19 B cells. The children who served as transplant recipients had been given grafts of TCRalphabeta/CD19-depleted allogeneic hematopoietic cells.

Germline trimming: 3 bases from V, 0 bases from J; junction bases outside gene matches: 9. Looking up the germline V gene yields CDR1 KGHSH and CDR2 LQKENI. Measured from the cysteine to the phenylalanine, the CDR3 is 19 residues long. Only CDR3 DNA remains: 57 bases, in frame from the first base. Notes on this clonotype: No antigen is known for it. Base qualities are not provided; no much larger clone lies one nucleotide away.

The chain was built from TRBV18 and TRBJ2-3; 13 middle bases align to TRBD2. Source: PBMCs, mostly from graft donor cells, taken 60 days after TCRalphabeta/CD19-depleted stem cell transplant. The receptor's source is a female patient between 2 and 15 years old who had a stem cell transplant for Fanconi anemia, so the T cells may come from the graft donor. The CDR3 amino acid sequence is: CASSPGRLAGGRSTDTQYF. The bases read TGTGCCAGCTCACCTGGGCGACTAGCGGGAGGAAGAAGCACAGATACGCAGTATTTT.